This T cell receptor (beta chain) was profiled in a study of CD8 T cells in ankylosing spondylitis. Germline CDR1 SGHNT, CDR2 YYREEE (reference sequence). The CDR3 length is 16 residues. V lost 0 bases and J lost 3, with 16 bases in between. TCRdb re-called the 5' RACE reads through MiXCR, storing one row per CDR3 protein. The sample comprises 250,000 or so distinct CDR3 sequences, 15% to 20% of which are singletons, and about a third rests with the top ten. This sequence was found in a male donor with ankylosing spondylitis or in good health (not recorded which). Input material: blood, either unsorted or a sorted T cell fraction (not recorded which). The chain has TRBV5-4 and TRBJ2-7; D unclear. The CDR3 DNA sequence: TGTGCCAGCAGCTTGGTGGTGGGGTATCGTTTCTACGAGCAGTACTTC. It codes for CASSLVVGYRFYEQYF.